The 6 T cell receptor beta chains below all came from one sample that was sequenced in a study of Graves' ophthalmopathy and Graves' hyperthyroidism (dated by TCRdb to the late 2010s). The run used an Illumina HiSeq 2000. For repertoire sequencing, TCR beta CDR3 regions were amplified from RNA transcripts. HTBI primers and the Qiagen OneStep RT-PCR kit were used in a first-round RT-PCR, which was followed by a second-round multiplex PCR, size selection and purification. In-frame beta chains were kept once TCRdb had trimmed the public reads at Q25 with fastp and called clones with MiXCR. Every CDR3 protein is listed once, alongside the most common genes and DNA of its rows. The sample includes almost 40,000 distinct CDR3 sequences, with 50% observed a single time. 26% of the sample rests with the top ten. Material: peripheral blood. These TCRs come from an adult woman with stable Graves' hyperthyroidism.

This clonotype was found many times. CDR3 protein: CASSFEGTEAFF. The CDR3 region has the DNA TGCGCCAGCAGCTTTGAGGGCACTGAAGCTTTCTTT. This chain connects TRBV5-1 to TRBJ1-1, with unresolved D. CDR3 size: 12 residues. Trimming pared 2 bases from V and 4 bases from J, leaving 6 bases between. CDR1 is SGHRS and CDR2 is YFSETQ in the germline V gene.

The sample holds many counts of this clonotype. The genes are TRBV3-1 and TRBJ1-1; tentatively, D is TRBD1 (5 bases). The CDR3 covers 12 residues. Germline CDR1 reads LGHDT; CDR2 reads YNNKEL (reference sequence). V was pared by 4 bases and J by 7 bases, with 10 bases between. CDR3 DNA: TGTGCCAGCAGCCTCTTGGGGGGTGAAGCTTTCTTT. This sequence encodes CASSLLGGEAFF.

The chain joins TRBV7-9 to TRBJ2-7; perhaps TRBD1 as D (6 bases). V dropped 8 bases and J dropped 4 bases, with 15 bases sitting between them. This CDR3 comprises 13 residues. CDR1 is SEHNR and CDR2 is FQNEAQ in the germline V gene (reference sequence). CDR3 nucleotide sequence: TGTGCCAGCGCACCTGGGGGCCGGTACGAGCAGTACTTC. Translation: CASAPGGRYEQYF. Supplemented by reference TRBV7-9 and TRBJ2-7, the full variable domain reads DTGVSQNPRHKITKRGQNVTFRCDPISEHNRLYWYRQTLGQGPEFLTYFQNEAQLEKSRLLSDRFSAERPKGSFSTLEIQRTEQGDSAMYLCASAPGGRYEQYFGPGTRLTVT.

This sequence joins TRBV5-6 and TRBJ2-3; 7 bases fit TRBD2. Germline trimming cut 1 base from V and 2 bases from J; bases unmatched to any gene: 4. Germline V gene sequence: CDR1 SGHDT, CDR2 YYEEEE. This CDR3 is 15 amino acids long. The CDR3 is CASSLTGGDTDTQYF. The DNA of the CDR3 is TGTGCCAGCAGCTTGACGGGAGGCGACACAGATACGCAGTATTTT.

Notes on this clonotype: One junction end disagrees with the germline gene, perhaps due to a read error. This sequence joins TRBV2 and TRBJ1-4; D possibly corresponds to TRBD1 (6 bases). This CDR3 is 14 amino acids long. Germline CDR1 reads SNHLY; CDR2 reads FYNNEI. This CDR3 is CASKGGTTNGKLLF. CDR3 coding DNA: TGTGCCAGCAAGGGGGGGACAACTAATGGAAAACTGCTTTTT.

In its sample, this clonotype was seen once. In this CDR3 the conserved last residue, phenylalanine or tryptophan, is missing, so a read error is likely. The chain is built from TRBV11-2 and TRBJ1-5; TRBD1 matches 7 bases. The CDR3 contains 15 residues. Germline assignment: CDR1 SGHAT and CDR2 FQNNGV. The V segment lost 2 bases and the J segment 3 bases; nucleotides outside the gene matches: 4. DNA for the CDR3: TGTGCCAGCAGCTTAAAAGGGGGCCCCAATCAGCCCCAGCATTCA. Residues: CASSLKGGPNQPQHS.